The TCR beta chain under discussion was sequenced for a study of cytomegalovirus exposure and HLA in healthy donors. About the research overall: An early release of data contained approximately 85 million unique TCRs, which came from HLA-typed donors.

The CDR3 contains 13 residues. The germline V gene has CDR1 SGHTA and CDR2 FQGNSA. V shed 4 bases and J shed 5 bases, with 9 bases lying between them. A word on this clone: Its antigen is unknown.

Study results and limitations: It was reportedly the case that the classifier diagnosed cytomegalovirus status with high specificity and sensitivity. It was assumed in the presence/absence analyses that sequencing depth was roughly uniform across donors.

Donors sampled were nominally healthy, though unrecorded immune exposures were likely. The study ran its PCR with 60 Vbeta and 13 Jbeta primers. Sequenced by immunoSEQ multiplex PCR; TCRdb stores in-frame clones only, minus some. The sample has about 98,000 clones; about 83% are singletons. The source is a man aged 55 to 70 in good health and CMV-seropositive. The chain has TRBV7-2 and TRBJ1-5; D possibly corresponds to TRBD1 (6 bases). Sequencing was done on a sample of PBMCs. CDR3 amino acids: CASSYAGDQPQHF. DNA for the CDR3: TGTGCCAGCAGCTACGCAGGGGATCAGCCCCAGCATTTT. The whole variable domain, remainder taken from reference TRBV7-2 and TRBJ1-5, is GAGVSQSPSNKVTEKGKDVELRCDPISGHTALYWYRQSLGQGLEFLIYFQGNSAPDKSGLPSDRFSAERTGGSVSTLTIQRTQQEDSAVYLCASSYAGDQPQHFGDGTRLSIL.